This passage covers 10 T cell receptor beta chains from one sample sequenced in a study of blood T cell repertoires in COVID-19. Data came from immunoSEQ multiplex PCR; TCRdb stores just in-frame clones and leaves some out. The sample has under 400,000 clones; about 90% are singletons. Input material: peripheral blood. Every receptor here comes from a woman aged 25 to 39 with COVID-19, enrolled during active disease.

The DNA of the CDR3 is TGTGCCAGCAGTGCTTGGAGCCTCATTTCTGGGGCCAACGTCCTGACTTTC. Protein: CASSAWSLISGANVLTF. The chain joins TRBV28 to TRBJ2-6; D is unclear. V lost 5 bases and J lost 1, with 15 bases in between. The length of the CDR3 is 17 residues. Germline V gives CDR1 MDHEN, CDR2 SYDVKM.

CDR3 region: CAWSVVRTGGGGAFF. The CDR3 nucleotides read TGTGCCTGGAGTGTAGTAAGGACAGGGGGAGGTGGAGCTTTCTTT. The chain employs TRBV30 and TRBJ1-1, with TRBD1 matching 10 bases. V was pared by 0 bases and J by 10 bases, with 11 bases of the junction left unmatched. Germline CDR1 is GTSNPN and CDR2 is SVGIG (reference sequence). The CDR3 runs to 15 residues. Drawing the rest from reference TRBV30 and TRBJ1-1, the complete variable domain is SQTIHQWPATLVQPVGSPLSLECTVEGTSNPNLYWYRQAAGRGLQLLFYSVGIGQISSEVPQNLSASRPQDRQFILSSKKLLLSDSGFYLCAWSVVRTGGGGAFFGQGTRLTVV.

This chain joins TRBV30 and TRBJ2-3; 8 nucleotides align to TRBD2. Germline CDR1 is GTSNPN and CDR2 is SVGIG (reference sequence). The CDR3 length is 15 residues. The V gene end was trimmed by 2 bases and the J gene end by 0 bases; junction bases not matched to a gene: 4. The CDR3 DNA reads TGTGCCTGGAGTACCCGGGGGGGAAGCACAGATACGCAGTATTTT. Protein sequence: CAWSTRGGSTDTQYF.

V is TRBV2 and J is TRBJ1-5, with D possibly being TRBD1 (5 bases). V lost 6 bases to trimming and J lost 6 bases, with 15 bases between them. CDR1 SNHLY and CDR2 FYNNEI come from the germline V gene. The CDR3 has 14 residues. CDR3 amino acids: CASSFDSWRQPQHF. The CDR3 nucleotides read TGTGCCAGCAGCTTCGACAGTTGGCGTCAGCCCCAGCATTTT.

The CDR3 reads CASSQGMTGYSNQPQHF. In nucleotides, the CDR3 is TGTGCCAGCAGCCAAGGGATGACAGGGTATAGCAATCAGCCCCAGCATTTT. This chain links TRBV3-1 (or the pseudogene TRBV3-2) with TRBJ1-5; TRBD1 aligns across 7 bases. Germline V gene lookup returns CDR1 LGHDT and CDR2 YNNKEL (reference sequence). With V trimmed by 1 base and J by 0 bases, 6 bases remained unmatched. CDR3 size: 17 residues.

The CDR3 nucleotides read TGTGCCAGTCAATGGGCTCGGAACACTGAAGCTTTCTTT. It encodes CASQWARNTEAFF. This rearrangement joins TRBV19 to TRBJ1-1; D gene ambiguous. From germline, CDR1 is LNHDA and CDR2 SQIVND (reference sequence). Trimming cost V 8 bases and J 1 base, with 11 bases left between them. CDR3 length: 13 residues.

The DNA of the CDR3 is TGTGCCTGGAGTGTACAGTCGCACAATCAGCCCCAGCATTTT. As protein: CAWSVQSHNQPQHF. The chain joins TRBV30 to TRBJ1-5, with D uncertain. The CDR3 runs to 14 residues. Germline CDR1 and CDR2: GTSNPN and SVGIG (reference sequence). Trimming took off 0 bases at V and 3 bases at J, with 9 bases between the two ends.

The chain joins TRBV12-3 or TRBV12-4 to TRBJ2-7; D is ambiguous. The V gene lost 5 bases and the J gene lost 4 bases, with 9 bases spanning the gap. The CDR3 has 12 amino acids. CDR3 loop: CASSPSRYEQYF. CDR3 DNA: TGTGCCAGCAGTCCTTCGAGGTACGAGCAGTACTTC.

The rearrangement joins TRBV7-2 to TRBJ1-3; D not resolved. Trimming pared 1 base from V and 7 bases from J, leaving 8 bases between. CDR3 length: 13 amino acids. CDR1 is SGHTA, CDR2 FQGNSA, per germline. Here the CDR3 DNA reads TGTGCCAGCAGCTTAGAAGCAGGCAACACCATATATTTT. Amino acids: CASSLEAGNTIYF.

The rearrangement links TRBV14 to TRBJ1-2; 7 nucleotides match TRBD1. V lost 4 bases, J lost 1 base, and 12 bases stayed unmatched. The CDR3 consists of 17 residues. Per germline, CDR1 SGHDN and CDR2 FVKESK. The DNA of the CDR3 is TGTGCCAGCAGCCCCCTTCGGCAGACAGGGAATAACTATGGCTACACCTTC. It codes for CASSPLRQTGNNYGYTF. Combining the CDR3 with reference TRBV14 and TRBJ1-2 gives the whole variable domain EAGVTQFPSHSVIEKGQTVTLRCDPISGHDNLYWYRRVMGKEIKFLLHFVKESKQDESGMPNNRFLAERTGGTYSTLKVQPAELEDSGVYFCASSPLRQTGNNYGYTFGSGTRLTVV.